A selection of T cell receptor beta chains follows, all from one sample in a study of T-cell reconstitution after alpha-beta-depleted transplantation in children. MiXCR was run by TCRdb on the PCR reads, yielding one entry per CDR3 protein. The sample yields around 600,000 distinct CDR3 sequences, roughly 17% seen once. The sequenced sample was PBMCs from the stem cell graft donor, obtained from the stem cell graft. The source is a human donor who donated a stem cell graft to a child with acute myeloid leukemia. CDR3s include the opening cysteine and the closing phenylalanine or tryptophan. A D gene is named only where the DNA matches it firmly. Clone size is stated in some rows and not others, as once, few, many or a class when expanded.

abundance	v_gene	d_gene	len	j_gene	CDR3aa	CDR3nt
few	TRBV4-3	TRBD2	16	TRBJ2-1	CASSQDRLAGYNEQFF	TGCGCCAGCAGCCAAGATCGACTAGCGGGCTACAATGAGCAGTTCTTC
many	TRBV20-1	NA	12	TRBJ2-5	CSALSGRETQYF	TGCAGTGCTCTCAGCGGGCGGGAGACCCAGTACTTC
NA	TRBV7-3	NA	13	TRBJ1-6	CASSLDENSPLHF	TGTGCCAGCAGCTTGGACGAAAATTCACCCCTCCACTTT
NA	TRBV12-3/TRBV12-4	TRBD2	14	TRBJ2-7	CASRTGTTVYEQYF	TGTGCCAGCAGAACCGGGACTACCGTGTACGAGCAGTACTTC
few	TRBV20-1	TRBD1	16	TRBJ2-3	CSADRPGQGGMDTQYF	TGCAGTGCAGATCGACCGGGACAGGGGGGGATGGATACGCAGTATTTT
NA	TRBV7-9	NA	14	TRBJ1-1	CASSLVPGWGEAFF	TGTGCCAGCAGCTTAGTCCCAGGGTGGGGTGAAGCTTTCTTT
many	TRBV29-1	TRBD1	13	TRBJ1-5	CSVGGRGGEPQHF	TGCAGCGTTGGAGGCAGGGGGGGCGAGCCCCAGCATTTT
many	TRBV12-3/TRBV12-4	NA	14	TRBJ2-1	CASSGVLEAYEQFF	TGTGCCAGCAGTGGGGTCCTTGAGGCCTATGAGCAGTTCTTC
many	TRBV5-5	NA	14	TRBJ1-1	CASSLSTGDTEAFF	TGTGCCAGCAGCTTGAGTACGGGGGACACTGAAGCTTTCTTT
many	TRBV20-1	NA	11	TRBJ2-5	CSATPRETQYF	TGCAGTGCTACACCTCGGGAGACCCAGTACTTC
NA	TRBV27	TRBD2	16	TRBJ2-5	CASSPLPLAGEETQYF	TGTGCCAGCAGCCCCCTACCCCTAGCGGGGGAAGAGACCCAGTACTTC
many	TRBV29-1	TRBD1	13	TRBJ1-2	CSAKQTGNYGYTF	TGCAGCGCCAAACAGACAGGGAACTATGGCTACACCTTC
NA	TRBV4-3	NA	17	TRBJ2-3	CASSQGGFGLSTDTRYF	TGCGCCAGCAGCCAAGGGGGGTTCGGGTTGAGCACAGATACGCGGTATTTT
NA	TRBV6-8	NA	14	TRBJ2-3	CAPYGAPEADTQYF	TGTGCCCCCTACGGTGCACCTGAGGCAGATACGCAGTATTTT
many	TRBV29-1	TRBD1	14	TRBJ1-4	CSVQLDRGRGKLFF	TGCAGCGTTCAACTCGACAGGGGTCGGGGAAAACTGTTTTTT
few	TRBV7-2	NA	15	TRBJ2-5	CASSLRSRGQETQYF	TGTGCCAGCAGCTTAAGGTCCAGGGGCCAAGAGACCCAGTACTTC
few	TRBV6-1	NA	17	TRBJ1-1	CASTPWGPPQVNTEAFF	TGTGCCAGCACCCCTTGGGGGCCACCTCAAGTGAACACTGAAGCTTTCTTT
many	TRBV20-1	NA	13	TRBJ1-2	CSARVADGYGYTF	TGCAGTGCTAGAGTCGCGGACGGGTACGGCTACACCTTC
NA	TRBV11-2	NA	15	TRBJ2-2	CASSLHVRNTGELFF	TGTGCCAGCAGCTTACACGTTCGGAACACCGGGGAGCTGTTTTTT
NA	TRBV28	NA	13	TRBJ2-5	CASRFRGPETQYF	TGTGCCAGCAGGTTCCGGGGGCCGGAGACCCAGTACTTC
many	TRBV7-2	NA	15	TRBJ2-3	CASSLGGRDTDTQYF	TGTGCCAGCAGCTTAGGGGGGCGCGACACAGATACGCAGTATTTT
NA	TRBV18	TRBD1	15	TRBJ1-6	CASSPQGQGSSPLHF	TGTGCCAGCTCACCACAGGGACAGGGATCGTCACCCCTCCACTTT
few	TRBV12-3/TRBV12-4	TRBD2	16	TRBJ2-2	CASSFSWGGYTGELFF	TGTGCCAGCAGTTTTTCGTGGGGGGGATACACCGGGGAGCTGTTTTTT
many	TRBV20-1	TRBD1	14	TRBJ1-5	CSASGDRGTQPQHF	TGCAGTGCAAGTGGGGACAGGGGGACTCAGCCCCAGCATTTT
few	TRBV6-5	TRBD1	16	TRBJ2-7	CASSYSRGLGGYEQYF	TGTGCCAGCAGTTACTCAAGGGGGCTAGGCGGTTACGAGCAGTACTTC
many	TRBV20-1	NA	12	TRBJ1-1	CSARDPGREAFF	TGCAGTGCTAGAGATCCAGGGAGGGAAGCTTTCTTT
many	TRBV20-1	NA	13	TRBJ2-3	CSARDQFTDTQYF	TGCAGTGCTAGAGATCAGTTCACAGATACGCAGTATTTT